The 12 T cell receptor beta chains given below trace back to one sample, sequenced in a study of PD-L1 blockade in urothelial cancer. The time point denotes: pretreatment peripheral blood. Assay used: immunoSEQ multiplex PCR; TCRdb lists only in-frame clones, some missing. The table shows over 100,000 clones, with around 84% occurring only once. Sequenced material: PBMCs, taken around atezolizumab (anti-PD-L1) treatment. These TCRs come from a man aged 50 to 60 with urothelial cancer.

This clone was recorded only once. The DNA for the CDR3 is TGTGCCAGCAGCCGAAACGGAGGGACCGGGAACACTGAAGCTTTCTTT. It translates to CASSRNGGTGNTEAFF. This chain connects TRBV5-5 to TRBJ1-1, with TRBD1 as a possible D gene (5 bases). The CDR3 is made up of 16 amino acids. V dropped 4 bases and J dropped 1 base, with 17 bases sitting between them. Germline lookup yields CDR1 SGHKS and CDR2 YYEKEE (reference sequence).

The chain's CDR3 is CASSVTPLEVANEQFF. CDR3 nucleotides: TGTGCCAGCAGCGTAACCCCACTAGAAGTGGCCAATGAGCAGTTCTTC. The V and J genes are TRBV9 and TRBJ2-1; D may be TRBD2 (5 bases). This CDR3 contains 16 residues. V was cut by 1 base and J by 6 bases, with 17 bases left in between. Germline CDR1 and CDR2: SGDLS and YYNGEE. Using reference TRBV9 and TRBJ2-1 for the parts outside the CDR3, the full variable domain is DSGVTQTPKHLITATGQRVTLRCSPRSGDLSVYWYQQSLDQGLQFLIQYYNGEERAKGNILERFSAQQFPDLHSELNLSSLELGDSALYFCASSVTPLEVANEQFFGPGTRLTVL.

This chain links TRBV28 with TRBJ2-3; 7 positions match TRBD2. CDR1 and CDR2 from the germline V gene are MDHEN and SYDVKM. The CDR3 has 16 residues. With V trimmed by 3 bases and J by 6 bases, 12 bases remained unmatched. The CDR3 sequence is CASSFLREASADTQYF. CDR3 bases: TGTGCCAGCAGTTTTCTCCGGGAGGCCTCGGCGGATACGCAGTATTTT.

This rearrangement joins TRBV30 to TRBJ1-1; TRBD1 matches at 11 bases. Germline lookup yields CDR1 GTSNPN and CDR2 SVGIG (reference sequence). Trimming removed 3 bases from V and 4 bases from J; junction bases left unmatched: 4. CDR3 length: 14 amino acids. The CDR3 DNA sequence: TGTGCCTGGAGCGCCGGGACAGGGGGCACTGAAGCTTTCTTT. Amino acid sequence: CAWSAGTGGTEAFF.

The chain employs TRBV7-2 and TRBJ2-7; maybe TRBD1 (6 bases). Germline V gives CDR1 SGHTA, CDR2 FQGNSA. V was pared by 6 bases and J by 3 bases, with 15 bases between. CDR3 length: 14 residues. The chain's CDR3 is CASSYSRGFYEQYF. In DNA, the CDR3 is TGTGCCAGCAGTTACTCCAGGGGATTCTACGAGCAGTACTTC.

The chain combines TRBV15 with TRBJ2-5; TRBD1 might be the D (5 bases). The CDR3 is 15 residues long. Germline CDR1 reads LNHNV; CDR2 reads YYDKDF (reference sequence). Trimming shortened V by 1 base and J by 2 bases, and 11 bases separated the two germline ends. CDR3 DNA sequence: TGTGCCACCAGCAGAGGAAGACAGCGACAAGAGACCCAGTACTTC. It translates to CATSRGRQRQETQYF.

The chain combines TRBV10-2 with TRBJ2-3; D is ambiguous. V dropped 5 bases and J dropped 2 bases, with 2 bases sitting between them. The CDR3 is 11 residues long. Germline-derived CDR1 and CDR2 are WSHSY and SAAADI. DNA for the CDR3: TGCGCCAGCAGTTACACAGATACGCAGTATTTT. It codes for CASSYTDTQYF.

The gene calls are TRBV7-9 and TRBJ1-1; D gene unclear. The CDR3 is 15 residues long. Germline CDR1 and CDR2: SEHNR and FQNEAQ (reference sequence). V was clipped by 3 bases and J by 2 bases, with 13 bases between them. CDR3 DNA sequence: TGTGCCAGCAGCTTCCGAGCCTCGCTAAACACTGAAGCTTTCTTT. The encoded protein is CASSFRASLNTEAFF.

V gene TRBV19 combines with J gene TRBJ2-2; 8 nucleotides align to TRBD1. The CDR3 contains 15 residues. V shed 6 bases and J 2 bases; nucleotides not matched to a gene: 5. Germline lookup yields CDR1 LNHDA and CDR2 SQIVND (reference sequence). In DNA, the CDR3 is TGTGCCAGTAGACCGACAGGGGTTAACACCGGGGAGCTGTTTTTT. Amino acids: CASRPTGVNTGELFF. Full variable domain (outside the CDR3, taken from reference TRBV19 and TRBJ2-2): DGGITQSPKYLFRKEGQNVTLSCEQNLNHDAMYWYRQDPGQGLRLIYYSQIVNDFQKGDIAEGYSVSREKKESFPLTVTSAQKNPTAFYLCASRPTGVNTGELFFGEGSRLTVL.

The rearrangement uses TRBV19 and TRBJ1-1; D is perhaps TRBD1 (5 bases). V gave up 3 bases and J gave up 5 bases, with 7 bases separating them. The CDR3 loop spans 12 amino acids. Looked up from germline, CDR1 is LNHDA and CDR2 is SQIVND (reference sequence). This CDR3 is CASSIQGTEAFF. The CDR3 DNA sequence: TGTGCCAGTAGTATCCAGGGAACTGAAGCTTTCTTT.

CDR3 sequence reads: CASRPRGRQGGQYF. CDR3 DNA: TGTGCCAGCAGACCTAGGGGGCGCCAGGGTGGGCAGTACTTC. The chain is built from TRBV28 and TRBJ2-7; 7 bases agree with TRBD1. The CDR3 loop spans 14 amino acids. The germline gives CDR1 MDHEN, CDR2 SYDVKM. V shed 6 bases and J 9 bases; nucleotides not matched to a gene: 14.

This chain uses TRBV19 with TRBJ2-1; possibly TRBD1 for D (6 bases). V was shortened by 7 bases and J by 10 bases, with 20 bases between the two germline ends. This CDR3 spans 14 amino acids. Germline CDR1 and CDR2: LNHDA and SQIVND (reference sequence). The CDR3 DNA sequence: TGTGCCAGTACCTCGGAAGGGGGATTTCGAGAGCAGTTCTTC. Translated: CASTSEGGFREQFF. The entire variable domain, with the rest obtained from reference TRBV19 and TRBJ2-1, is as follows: DGGITQSPKYLFRKEGQNVTLSCEQNLNHDAMYWYRQDPGQGLRLIYYSQIVNDFQKGDIAEGYSVSREKKESFPLTVTSAQKNPTAFYLCASTSEGGFREQFFGPGTRLTVL.